This T cell receptor beta chain comes out of a study of OX40 agonist ivuxolimab in advanced cancers. The CDR3 runs to 16 residues. Unmatched junction bases numbered 7, after V lost 0 bases and J lost 4 bases. From germline, CDR1 is SGHKS and CDR2 YYEKEE (reference sequence). The protocol was immunoSEQ multiplex PCR, while the TCRdb copy is restricted to in-frame clones and leaves out a portion. Counted here are about 67,000 clones, just over 90% occurring once; the ten biggest clones make up around 2.3%. The sequencing here drew on CD4+ or CD8+ T cells sorted from blood, taken in a trial of the OX40 agonist ivuxolimab. The J gene is TRBJ2-7, the V gene TRBV5-5, with TRBD1 matching 10 bases. The receptor was derived from an adult with an advanced solid tumor such as melanoma, head and neck, liver or kidney cancer. CDR3 nucleotides: TGTGCCAGCAGCTTGGGCGGGGGACAGGGGCAATACGAGCAGTACTTC. This sequence encodes CASSLGGGQGQYEQYF. Full variable domain (remainder filled in from reference TRBV5-5 and TRBJ2-7): DAGVTQSPTHLIKTRGQQVTLRCSPISGHKSVSWYQQVLGQGPQFIFQYYEKEERGRGNFPDRFSARQFPNYSSELNVNALLLGDSALYLCASSLGGGQGQYEQYFGPGTRLTVT.